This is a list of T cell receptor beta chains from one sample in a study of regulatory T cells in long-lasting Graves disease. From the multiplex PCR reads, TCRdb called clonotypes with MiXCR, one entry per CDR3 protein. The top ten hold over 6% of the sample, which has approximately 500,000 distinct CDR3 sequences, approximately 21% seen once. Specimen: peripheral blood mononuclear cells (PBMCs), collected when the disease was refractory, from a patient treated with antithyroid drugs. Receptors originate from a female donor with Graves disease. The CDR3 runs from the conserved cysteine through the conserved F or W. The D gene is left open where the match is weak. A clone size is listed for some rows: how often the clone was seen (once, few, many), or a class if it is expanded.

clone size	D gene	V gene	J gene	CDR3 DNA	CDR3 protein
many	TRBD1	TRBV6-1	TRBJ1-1	TGTGCCAGCAGGGATAGACAGGGAGGGGGCACTGAAGCTTTCTTT	CASRDRQGGGTEAFF
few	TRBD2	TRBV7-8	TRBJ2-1	TGTGCCAGCAGCCATCAACGACTAGCGGCCCACAATGAGCAGTTCTTC	CASSHQRLAAHNEQFF
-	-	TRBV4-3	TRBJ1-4	TGCGCCAGCAGCCAAGAATCCCCGCCGAATAGAGAAAAACTGTTTTTT	CASSQESPPNREKLFF
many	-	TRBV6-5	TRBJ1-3	TGTGCCAGCAGTTACGGCGTTTCCTCTGGAAACACCATATATTTT	CASSYGVSSGNTIYF
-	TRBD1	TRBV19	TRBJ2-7	TGTGCCAGTAGTAGTCGGGACAGGGGAGTCTACGAGCAGTACTTC	CASSSRDRGVYEQYF
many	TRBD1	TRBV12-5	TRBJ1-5	TGTGCTAGTGGTTCACTCACAGGGGGTAGCAATCAGCCCCAGCATTTT	CASGSLTGGSNQPQHF
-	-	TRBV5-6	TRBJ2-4	TGTGCCAGCAGTCAACAAACGACTGGGGTCATTCAGTACTTC	CASSQQTTGVIQYF
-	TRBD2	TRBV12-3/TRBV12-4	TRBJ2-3	TGTGCCAGCACCCCTAGCGGGATCACAGATACGCAGTATTTT	CASTPSGITDTQYF
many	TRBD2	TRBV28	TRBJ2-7	TGTGCCAGCAGTTGGGGCGGGAGTGCCGACGAGCAGTACTTC	CASSWGGSADEQYF
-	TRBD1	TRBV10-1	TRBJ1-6	TGCGCCAGCAGTGAGAATCCACCGGGACAGGGGGTACATTCACCCCTCCACTTT	CASSENPPGQGVHSPLHF
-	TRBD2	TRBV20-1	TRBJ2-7	TGCAGTGCTAGTTCCCCCGGGACTAGACGCCTCGGCGAGCAGTACTTC	CSASSPGTRRLGEQYF
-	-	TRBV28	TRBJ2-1	TGTGCCAGCAGTTTAGGGGGACCGAACAATGAGCAGTTCTTC	CASSLGGPNNEQFF
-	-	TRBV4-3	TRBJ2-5	TGCGCCAGCAGCCAAGGGGCCGTCAGGGGAGAGACCCAGTACTTC	CASSQGAVRGETQYF
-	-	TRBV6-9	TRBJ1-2	TGTGCCAGCAGTTACTATCGCAGGCCTAACTATGGCTACACCTTC	CASSYYRRPNYGYTF
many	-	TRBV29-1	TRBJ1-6	TGCAGCGTTCAACCCCAGGCGAATTCACCCCTCCACTTT	CSVQPQANSPLHF